The sequence of this T cell receptor (beta chain) was determined in a study of chemoradiotherapy in HPV16-positive cancers. Produced via immunoSEQ multiplex PCR; TCRdb's table is partial and in-frame only. The table lists roughly 28,000 clones, 84% of them singletons. Per germline, CDR1 SGHVS and CDR2 FNYEAQ. The CDR3 is 16 residues long. The germline V and J ends were trimmed by 7 bases and 0 bases, with 16 bases remaining between them. The input for sequencing was blood, taken from a patient who underwent chemoradiotherapy. This receptor was obtained from a human donor with HPV-associated anogenital cancer. The chain combines TRBV7-6 with TRBJ1-5; D is possibly TRBD1 (6 bases). The CDR3 sequence is CASTTPWTVSNQPQHF. CDR3 DNA: TGTGCCAGCACCACCCCTTGGACAGTTAGCAATCAGCCCCAGCATTTT.